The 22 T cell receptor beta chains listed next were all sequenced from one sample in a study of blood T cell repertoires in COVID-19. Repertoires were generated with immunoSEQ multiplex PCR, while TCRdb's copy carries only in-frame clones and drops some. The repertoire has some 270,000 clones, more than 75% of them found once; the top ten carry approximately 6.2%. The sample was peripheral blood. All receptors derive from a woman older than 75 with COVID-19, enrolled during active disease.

Here the CDR3 DNA reads TGTGCCAGCTCACCACCGACAGGGGGCGAGGCTAATGAAAAACTGTTTTTT. It codes for CASSPPTGGEANEKLFF. V and J are TRBV18 and TRBJ1-4, with TRBD1 matching over 10 bases. This CDR3 contains 17 residues. Trimming at V came to 0 bases and at J to 3 bases, leaving 4 bases not matched to a gene. From germline, CDR1 is KGHSH and CDR2 LQKENI.

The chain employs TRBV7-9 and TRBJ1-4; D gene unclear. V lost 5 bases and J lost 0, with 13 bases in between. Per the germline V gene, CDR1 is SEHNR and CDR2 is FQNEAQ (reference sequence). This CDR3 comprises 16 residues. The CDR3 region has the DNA TGTGCCAGCAGCCCGGGTCTTGTTGCAACTAATGAAAAACTGTTTTTT. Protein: CASSPGLVATNEKLFF.

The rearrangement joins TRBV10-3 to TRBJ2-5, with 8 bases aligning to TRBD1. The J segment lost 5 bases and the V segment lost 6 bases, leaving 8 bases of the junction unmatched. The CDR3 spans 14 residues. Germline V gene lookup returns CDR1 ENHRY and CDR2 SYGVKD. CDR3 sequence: CAIRSQQGDETQYF. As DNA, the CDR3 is TGTGCCATCAGGTCCCAACAGGGGGATGAGACCCAGTACTTC.

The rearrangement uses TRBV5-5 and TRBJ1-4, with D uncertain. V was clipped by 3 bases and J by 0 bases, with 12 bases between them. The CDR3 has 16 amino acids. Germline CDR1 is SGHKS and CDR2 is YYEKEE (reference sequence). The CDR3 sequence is CASSSYDTATNEKLFF. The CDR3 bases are TGTGCCAGCAGCTCCTACGACACTGCAACTAATGAAAAACTGTTTTTT.

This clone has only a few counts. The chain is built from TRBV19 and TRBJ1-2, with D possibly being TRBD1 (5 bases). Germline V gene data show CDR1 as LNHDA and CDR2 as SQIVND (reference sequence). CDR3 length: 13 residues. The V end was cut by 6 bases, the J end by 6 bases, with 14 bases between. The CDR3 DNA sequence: TGTGCCAGTAGGCTTGACAGCGCAAATGGCTACACCTTC. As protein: CASRLDSANGYTF. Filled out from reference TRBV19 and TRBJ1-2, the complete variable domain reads DGGITQSPKYLFRKEGQNVTLSCEQNLNHDAMYWYRQDPGQGLRLIYYSQIVNDFQKGDIAEGYSVSREKKESFPLTVTSAQKNPTAFYLCASRLDSANGYTFGSGTRLTVV.

The CDR3 DNA reads TGTGCCAGCAGCGTAGCGTCAGCGGGTGCGTACAATGAGCAGTTCTTC. Protein product: CASSVASAGAYNEQFF. V usage is TRBV9 and J usage is TRBJ2-1, with D perhaps TRBD2 (6 bases). This CDR3 has 16 amino acids. Trimming left V 0 bases short and J 4 bases short, with 14 bases between. Germline V lookup: CDR1 SGDLS, CDR2 YYNGEE.

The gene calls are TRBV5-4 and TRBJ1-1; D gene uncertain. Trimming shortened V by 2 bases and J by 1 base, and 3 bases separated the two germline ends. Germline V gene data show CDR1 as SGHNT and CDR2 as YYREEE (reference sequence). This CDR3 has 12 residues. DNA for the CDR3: TGTGCCAGCAGCTTTAGGAACACTGAAGCTTTCTTT. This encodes CASSFRNTEAFF. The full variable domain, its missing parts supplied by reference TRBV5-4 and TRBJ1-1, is ETGVTQSPTHLIKTRGQQVTLRCSSQSGHNTVSWYQQALGQGPQFIFQYYREEENGRGNFPPRFSGLQFPNYSSELNVNALELDDSALYLCASSFRNTEAFFGQGTRLTVV.

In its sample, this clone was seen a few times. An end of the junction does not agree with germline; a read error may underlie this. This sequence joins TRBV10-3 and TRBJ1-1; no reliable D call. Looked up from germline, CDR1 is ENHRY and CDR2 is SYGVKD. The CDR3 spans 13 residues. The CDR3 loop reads CAISEFGEAEAFF. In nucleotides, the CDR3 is TGTGCCATCAGCGAGTTTGGGGAGGCTGAAGCTTTCTTT.

This CDR3 is CASSPRTAAEAFF. The DNA of the CDR3 is TGTGCCAGCAGCCCTCGGACAGCGGCTGAAGCTTTCTTT. J is TRBJ1-1 and V is TRBV7-9; D is possibly TRBD1 (6 bases). In germline, CDR1 is SEHNR, CDR2 FQNEAQ (reference sequence). This CDR3 is 13 amino acids long. V lost 5 bases, J lost 6 bases, and 13 bases lay in between.

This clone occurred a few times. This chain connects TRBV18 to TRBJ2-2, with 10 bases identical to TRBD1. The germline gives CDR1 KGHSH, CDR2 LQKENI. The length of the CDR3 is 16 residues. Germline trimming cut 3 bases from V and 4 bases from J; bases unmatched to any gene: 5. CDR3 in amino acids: CASSPLTGGITGELFF. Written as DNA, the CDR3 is TGTGCCAGCTCACCCTTGACAGGGGGCATCACCGGGGAGCTGTTTTTT.

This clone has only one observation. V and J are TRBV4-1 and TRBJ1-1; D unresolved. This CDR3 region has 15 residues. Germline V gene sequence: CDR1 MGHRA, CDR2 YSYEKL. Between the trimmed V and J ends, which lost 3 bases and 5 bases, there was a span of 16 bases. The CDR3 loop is CASSHPRARGTEAFF. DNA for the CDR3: TGCGCCAGCAGCCACCCCCGGGCCCGAGGGACTGAAGCTTTCTTT.

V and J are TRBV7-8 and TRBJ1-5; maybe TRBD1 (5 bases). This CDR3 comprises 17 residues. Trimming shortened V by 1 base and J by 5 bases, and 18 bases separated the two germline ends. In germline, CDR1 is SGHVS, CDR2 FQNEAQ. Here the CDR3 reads CASSLEGRGLIYQPQHF. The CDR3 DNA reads TGTGCCAGCAGCTTAGAAGGTCGGGGACTGATTTATCAGCCCCAGCATTTT.

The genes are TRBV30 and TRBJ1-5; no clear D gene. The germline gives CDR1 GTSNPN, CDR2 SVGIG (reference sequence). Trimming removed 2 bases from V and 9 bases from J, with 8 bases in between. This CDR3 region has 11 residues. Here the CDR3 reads CAWSLPVPQHF. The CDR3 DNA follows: TGTGCCTGGAGTCTTCCCGTGCCCCAGCATTTT.

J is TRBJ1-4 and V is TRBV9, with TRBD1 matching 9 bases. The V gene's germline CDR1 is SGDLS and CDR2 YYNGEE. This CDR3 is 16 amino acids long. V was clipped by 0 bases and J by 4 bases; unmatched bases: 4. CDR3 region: CASSVEQGAGNEKLFF. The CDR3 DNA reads TGTGCCAGCAGCGTAGAACAGGGGGCGGGTAATGAAAAACTGTTTTTT.

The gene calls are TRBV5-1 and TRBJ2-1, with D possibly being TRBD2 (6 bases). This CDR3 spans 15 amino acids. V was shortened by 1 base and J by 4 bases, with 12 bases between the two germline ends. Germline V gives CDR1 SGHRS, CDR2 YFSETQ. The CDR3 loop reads CASSLNAGPYNEQFF. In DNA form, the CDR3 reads TGCGCCAGCAGCTTGAACGCGGGGCCGTACAATGAGCAGTTCTTC.

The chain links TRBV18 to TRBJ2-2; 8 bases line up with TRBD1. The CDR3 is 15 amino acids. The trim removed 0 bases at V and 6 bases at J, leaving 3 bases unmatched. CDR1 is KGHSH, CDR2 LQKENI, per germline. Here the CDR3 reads CASSPPAGGPGELFF. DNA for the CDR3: TGTGCCAGCTCACCACCGGCAGGGGGCCCCGGGGAGCTGTTTTTT.

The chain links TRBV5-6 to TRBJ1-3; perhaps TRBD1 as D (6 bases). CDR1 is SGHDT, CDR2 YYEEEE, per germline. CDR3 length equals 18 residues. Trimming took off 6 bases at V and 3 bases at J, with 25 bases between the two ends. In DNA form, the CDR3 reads TGTGCCAGCATCCCGACAGGCCCGGTTTGGGGTCGTGGAAACACCATATATTTT. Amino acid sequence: CASIPTGPVWGRGNTIYF.

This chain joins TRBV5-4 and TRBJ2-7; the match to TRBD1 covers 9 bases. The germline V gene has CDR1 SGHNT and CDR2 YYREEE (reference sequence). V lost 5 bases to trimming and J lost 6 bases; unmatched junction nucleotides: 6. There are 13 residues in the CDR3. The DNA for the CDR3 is TGTGCCAGCAGGGGACAGGGTGACTTCGAGCAGTACTTC. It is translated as CASRGQGDFEQYF.

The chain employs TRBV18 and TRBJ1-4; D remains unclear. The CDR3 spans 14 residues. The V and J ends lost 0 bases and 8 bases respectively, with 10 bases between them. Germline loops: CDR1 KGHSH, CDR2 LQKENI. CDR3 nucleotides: TGTGCCAGCTCACCACCGTGGGGAGAGGAAAAACTGTTTTTT. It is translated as CASSPPWGEEKLFF. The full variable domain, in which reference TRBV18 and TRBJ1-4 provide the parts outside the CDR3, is NAGVMQNPRHLVRRRGQEARLRCSPMKGHSHVYWYRQLPEEGLKFMVYLQKENIIDESGMPKERFSAEFPKEGPSILRIQQVVRGDSAAYFCASSPPWGEEKLFFGSGTQLSVL.

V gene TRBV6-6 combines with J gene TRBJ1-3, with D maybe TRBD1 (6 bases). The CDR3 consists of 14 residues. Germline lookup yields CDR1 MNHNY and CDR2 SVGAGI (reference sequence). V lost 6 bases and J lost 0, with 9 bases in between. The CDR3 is CASRDRYSGNTIYF. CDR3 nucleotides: TGTGCCAGCAGAGACAGGTACTCTGGAAACACCATATATTTT.

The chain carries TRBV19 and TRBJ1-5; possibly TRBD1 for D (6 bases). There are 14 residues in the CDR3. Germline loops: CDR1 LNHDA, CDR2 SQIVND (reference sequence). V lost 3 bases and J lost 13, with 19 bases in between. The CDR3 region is CASSMGAGVRKQHF. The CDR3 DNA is TGTGCCAGTAGTATGGGGGCTGGGGTCCGGAAACAGCATTTT.

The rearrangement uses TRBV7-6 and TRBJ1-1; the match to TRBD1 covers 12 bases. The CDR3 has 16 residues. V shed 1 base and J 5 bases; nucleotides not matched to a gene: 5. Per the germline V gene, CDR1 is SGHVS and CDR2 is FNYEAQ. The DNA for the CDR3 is TGTGCCAGCAGCTTAGGGGGGACAGGGGGCTATACTGAAGCTTTCTTT. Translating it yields CASSLGGTGGYTEAFF.